A selection of T cell receptor beta chains follows, all from one sample in a study of T cell responses to AZD1222 COVID-19 vaccine. This table comes from immunoSEQ multiplex PCR, and its TCRdb copy is limited to in-frame clones, with some not included. The sample contains around 190,000 clones, approximately 93% of which appear only once. Sequenced here: peripheral blood, sampled 28 days after the second AZD1222 dose. The source of these receptors is an adult who received the AZD1222 COVID-19 vaccine. Both conserved end residues are part of each CDR3. The D gene is left open where the match is weak. Size tells how often a clone was seen (once, few, many) or the class of an expanded clone, and some rows leave it out.

clone_size	d_call	v_call	j_call	cdr3_aa	cdr3_nt
-	-	TRBV2	TRBJ1-5	CASNRDSYQPQHF	TGTGCCAGCAACCGAGACAGTTATCAGCCCCAGCATTTT
-	TRBD1	TRBV2	TRBJ1-5	CASKGQGGQPQHF	TGTGCCAGCAAGGGACAGGGTGGTCAGCCCCAGCATTTT
-	-	TRBV11-2	TRBJ2-3	CASSFGIGTDTQYF	TGTGCCAGCAGCTTTGGGATTGGGACAGATACGCAGTATTTT
few	-	TRBV19	TRBJ2-6	CASTVYPGPSSGANVLTF	TGTGCCAGTACCGTATACCCGGGTCCTAGCTCTGGGGCCAACGTCCTGACTTTC
-	-	TRBV30	TRBJ1-2	CAWSGQGDYGYTF	TGTGCCTGGAGTGGACAAGGGGACTATGGCTACACCTTC
once	TRBD2	TRBV28	TRBJ2-5	CASSLGGSREETQYF	TGTGCCAGCAGTTTAGGCGGGAGTCGGGAAGAGACCCAGTACTTC
-	TRBD1	TRBV3-1/TRBV3-2	TRBJ1-2	CASSLETGGGYTF	TGTGCCAGCAGCCTAGAAACAGGGGGAGGCTACACCTTC
-	-	TRBV7-2	TRBJ1-1	CASSYYNTEAFF	TGTGCCAGCAGCTACTATAACACTGAAGCTTTCTTT
-	TRBD2	TRBV6-6	TRBJ2-7	CASSPGLAGGHRLYEQYF	TGTGCCAGCAGTCCGGGACTAGCGGGAGGTCACCGGTTGTACGAGCAGTACTTC
-	-	TRBV20-1	TRBJ1-1	CSAYSGPEAFF	TGCAGTGCCTATTCCGGGCCTGAAGCTTTCTTT